This T cell receptor (beta chain) was recovered during a study of OX40 agonist ivuxolimab in advanced cancers. Clones were sequenced by immunoSEQ multiplex PCR, and TCRdb holds only the in-frame ones, with some missing. The sample has tens of thousands of clones, less than 95% seen once. Trimming stripped 2 bases from V and 3 bases from J, with 15 bases between. This CDR3 has 16 residues. Germline V gene lookup returns CDR1 SGHRS and CDR2 YFSETQ. Individuals having autoimmune disease history or systemic immunosuppression were not enrolled. Sequencing was performed on CD4+ or CD8+ T cells sorted from blood, taken in a trial of the OX40 agonist ivuxolimab. The rearrangement uses TRBV5-1 and TRBJ2-1, with D possibly matching TRBD2 (6 bases). The sequence was collected from an adult with an advanced solid tumor such as melanoma, head and neck, liver or kidney cancer. CDR3 loop: CASSFVGGVVYNEQFF. CDR3 sequence (DNA): TGCGCCAGCAGCTTTGTAGGCGGGGTGGTCTACAATGAGCAGTTCTTC.